The next 28 T cell receptor beta chains were all read from a single sample in a study of blood T cell repertoires in COVID-19. Generated by immunoSEQ multiplex PCR, the TCRdb table keeps only in-frame clones and is missing some. The table lists over 250,000 clones, about 70% of them singletons. Sequencing input: peripheral blood. The receptors originated from a woman aged 80 or older with acute or convalescent COVID-19.

The chain couples TRBV18 to TRBJ1-1, with D possibly matching TRBD1 (6 bases). With 5 bases removed from V and 4 bases from J, the gap between germline ends came to 20 bases. This CDR3 comprises 16 residues. Looked up from germline, CDR1 is KGHSH and CDR2 is LQKENI. CDR3 DNA: TGTGCCAGCTCAGCCTCAACAGGGCCGGGGGGCACTGAAGCTTTCTTT. Its protein product is CASSASTGPGGTEAFF.

V and J are TRBV6-1 and TRBJ1-2; D is possibly TRBD1 (5 bases). The CDR3 is 13 amino acids. The V gene's germline CDR1 is MNHNS and CDR2 SASEGT. The V end was cut by 3 bases, the J end by 5 bases, with 10 bases between. The CDR3, as DNA: TGTGCCAGCAGTGATAGGGGTGGGTATGGCTACACCTTC. This sequence encodes CASSDRGGYGYTF.

V is TRBV2 and J is TRBJ2-5; 8 nucleotides match TRBD1. CDR3 length: 15 residues. The junction had 11 bases not matched to a gene; V was cut back by 6 bases and J by 5 bases. Germline V gene sequence: CDR1 SNHLY, CDR2 FYNNEI. CDR3 DNA sequence: TGTGCCAGCAGGGAGACAGGGGTCACTCAGGAGACCCAGTACTTC. Protein product: CASRETGVTQETQYF. Full variable domain (remainder filled in from reference TRBV2 and TRBJ2-5): EPEVTQTPSHQVTQMGQEVILRCVPISNHLYFYWYRQILGQKVEFLVSFYNNEISEKSEIFDDQFSVERPDGSNFTLKIRSTKLEDSAMYFCASRETGVTQETQYFGPGTRLLVL.

This clone was counted a single time. The genes are TRBV5-1 and TRBJ2-3, with 9 bases aligning to TRBD1. V shed 2 bases and J 3 bases; nucleotides not matched to a gene: 7. The length of the CDR3 is 16 residues. Germline V gives CDR1 SGHRS, CDR2 YFSETQ. The CDR3 is CASSFGDRGGTDTQYF. CDR3 bases: TGCGCCAGCAGCTTTGGCGACAGGGGGGGAACAGATACGCAGTATTTT.

The rearrangement uses TRBV7-2 and TRBJ1-6; maybe TRBD1 (5 bases). Germline V gene sequence: CDR1 SGHTA, CDR2 FQGNSA. The CDR3 runs 14 residues. The germline V and J ends were trimmed by 5 bases and 7 bases, with 12 bases remaining between them. The CDR3 DNA sequence: TGTGCCAGCAGCCCCCGGGGGGTAAATTCACCCCTCCACTTT. Protein product: CASSPRGVNSPLHF.

The J gene is TRBJ2-5, the V gene TRBV28; D is ambiguous. V shed 3 bases and J shed 5 bases, with 4 bases lying between them. Per the germline V gene, CDR1 is MDHEN and CDR2 is SYDVKM. This CDR3 has 11 amino acids. This CDR3 is CASSFGETQYF. CDR3 DNA sequence: TGTGCCAGCAGTTTCGGTGAGACCCAGTACTTC.

In its sample, this clone was seen a few times. V is TRBV19 and J is TRBJ1-5; D ambiguous. The V and J ends lost 2 bases and 11 bases respectively, with 13 bases between them. Looked up from germline, CDR1 is LNHDA and CDR2 is SQIVND (reference sequence). There are 13 residues in the CDR3. This CDR3 reads CASSILTGMAQHF. The CDR3 coding sequence is TGTGCCAGTAGTATACTCACCGGGATGGCCCAGCATTTT.

V gene TRBV24-1 combines with J gene TRBJ2-7, with TRBD1 identical over 10 bases. There are 16 residues in the CDR3. Germline CDR1 reads KGHDR; CDR2 reads SFDVKD. The V segment lost 8 bases and the J segment 2 bases; nucleotides outside the gene matches: 11. The CDR3 bases are TGTGCCACCACCTCACTTGGGGACAGGGGACCCTACGAGCAGTACTTC. Protein: CATTSLGDRGPYEQYF.

This sequence joins TRBV5-1 and TRBJ2-5; D unclear. The CDR3 has 13 residues. The germline gives CDR1 SGHRS, CDR2 YFSETQ. Trimming pared 4 bases from V and 1 base from J, leaving 8 bases between. The DNA of the CDR3 is TGCGCCAGCAGCCTATTGATCCAAGAGACCCAGTACTTC. Translating it yields CASSLLIQETQYF.

The chain uses TRBV6-2 or TRBV6-3 and TRBJ1-5, with TRBD1 matching 7 bases. Trimming at V came to 2 bases and at J to 4 bases, leaving 5 bases not matched to a gene. CDR1 and CDR2 from the germline V gene are MNHEY and SVGEGT. The CDR3 totals 15 residues. The CDR3 is CASSYRTGRNQPQHF. The CDR3 DNA follows: TGTGCCAGCAGTTACCGGACAGGCCGTAATCAGCCCCAGCATTTT.

CDR3: CASSSRGSGEQFF. The CDR3 DNA reads TGCGCCAGCAGCTCCCGCGGTTCGGGGGAGCAGTTCTTC. The gene calls are TRBV5-1 and TRBJ2-1; D is perhaps TRBD2 (5 bases). This CDR3 contains 13 residues. V was trimmed by 3 bases and J by 10 bases, leaving 14 bases between them. Germline CDR1 is SGHRS and CDR2 is YFSETQ.

The chain is built from TRBV3-1 (or the pseudogene TRBV3-2) and TRBJ2-4; possible D gene TRBD1, 5 bases. Per germline, CDR1 LGHDT and CDR2 YNNKEL (reference sequence). The length of the CDR3 is 16 residues. V lost 1 base to trimming and J lost 0 bases, with 10 bases between them. The CDR3 here is CASSQGWGVAKNIQYF. CDR3 in DNA: TGTGCCAGCAGCCAAGGCTGGGGCGTAGCCAAAAACATTCAGTACTTC.

DNA of the CDR3: TGTGCCAGCAGCCAACAGAACACCGGGGAGCTGTTTTTT. It yields the protein CASSQQNTGELFF. The chain couples TRBV6-6 to TRBJ2-2; no reliable D call. The length of the CDR3 is 13 residues. V lost 6 bases and J 1 base, leaving 6 bases between the germline ends. Germline V gene data show CDR1 as MNHNY and CDR2 as SVGAGI (reference sequence).

This clone was seen only once. V is TRBV5-8 and J is TRBJ1-1; D uncertain. Germline V gene lookup returns CDR1 SGHTS and CDR2 YDEGEE. This CDR3 has 15 residues. The V and J ends lost 6 bases and 4 bases respectively, with 19 bases between them. The CDR3 region is CASTSGFYRGTEAFF. The CDR3 DNA reads as TGTGCCAGCACGTCGGGCTTTTATCGGGGCACTGAAGCTTTCTTT.

The chain has TRBV25-1 and TRBJ1-1, with TRBD1 identical over 7 bases. V shed 0 bases and J 1 base; nucleotides not matched to a gene: 5. In germline, CDR1 is MGHDK, CDR2 SYGVNS. This CDR3 region has 16 residues. CDR3 coding DNA: TGTGCCAGCAGTGAATATGGGGGACAGAAGAACACTGAAGCTTTCTTT. As protein: CASSEYGGQKNTEAFF. Supplemented by reference TRBV25-1 and TRBJ1-1, the full variable domain reads EADIYQTPRYLVIGTGKKITLECSQTMGHDKMYWYQQDPGMELHLIHYSYGVNSTEKGDLSSESTVSRIRTEHFPLTLESARPSHTSQYLCASSEYGGQKNTEAFFGQGTRLTVV.

V is TRBV4-3 and J is TRBJ1-4, with 8 bases fitting TRBD1. Looked up from germline, CDR1 is LGHNA and CDR2 is YSLEER. Trimming cost V 4 bases and J 0 bases; bases outside gene matches: 7. This CDR3 is built from 17 residues. The CDR3 nucleotides are TGCGCCAGCAGCCCAGGACAGGGAAGGACAACTAATGAAAAACTGTTTTTT. This translates into CASSPGQGRTTNEKLFF.

The chain combines TRBV18 with TRBJ2-4; D is ambiguous. The CDR3 is 15 amino acids. Germline loops: CDR1 KGHSH, CDR2 LQKENI. V lost 6 bases, J lost 0 bases, and 12 bases lay in between. The CDR3 coding sequence is TGTGCCAGCTCCGACACATCTCTAGCCAAAAACATTCAGTACTTC. Protein: CASSDTSLAKNIQYF.

The CDR3: CASSLGPGRNEQYF. In nucleotides, the CDR3 is TGCGCCAGCAGCCTGGGCCCAGGGAGGAACGAGCAGTACTTC. The J gene is TRBJ2-7, the V gene TRBV5-1; D is perhaps TRBD2 (6 bases). CDR3 length equals 14 residues. Trimming took off 4 bases at V and 5 bases at J, with 16 bases between the two ends. Germline CDR1 and CDR2: SGHRS and YFSETQ.

The rearrangement joins TRBV5-1 to TRBJ2-2, with 15 bases that match TRBD2. Germline-derived CDR1 and CDR2 are SGHRS and YFSETQ. V gave up 9 bases and J gave up 5 bases; unmatched junction bases: 5. There are 15 residues in the CDR3. As DNA, the CDR3 is TGCGCCACCACGGGACTAGCGGGGGGTACCGGGGAGCTGTTTTTT. It translates to CATTGLAGGTGELFF.

The chain joins TRBV6-6 to TRBJ1-3; TRBD1 matches at 9 bases. Germline CDR1 and CDR2: MNHNY and SVGAGI (reference sequence). The CDR3 runs 14 residues. The V and J ends lost 5 bases and 2 bases, in that order; junction bases with no gene match: 1. In DNA, the CDR3 is TGTGCCAGCAGTCGACAGGGGGCTGGAAACACCATATATTTT. Protein: CASSRQGAGNTIYF.

This clone was seen once. V gene TRBV13 combines with J gene TRBJ2-7, with 8 bases fitting TRBD2. This CDR3 has 18 residues. V shed 4 bases and J 1 base; nucleotides not matched to a gene: 15. CDR1 is PRHDT, CDR2 FYEKMQ, per germline (reference sequence). The CDR3 DNA is TGTGCCAGCAGCTCCCTCTACGTCTACGGGGGGGGTTCCTACGAGCAGTACTTC. Translated, it gives CASSSLYVYGGGSYEQYF.

This sequence joins TRBV5-4 and TRBJ1-1; a weak D match, TRBD1 (6 bases). V gave up 4 bases and J gave up 1 base, with 11 bases separating them. Germline CDR1 reads SGHNT; CDR2 reads YYREEE (reference sequence). This CDR3 is built from 14 residues. The CDR3 reads CASSSGQQNTEAFF. CDR3 coding DNA: TGTGCCAGCAGCAGTGGACAGCAGAACACTGAAGCTTTCTTT.

This clone came up once. V is TRBV6-5 and J is TRBJ1-1; maybe TRBD1 (5 bases). Germline assignment: CDR1 MNHEY and CDR2 SVGAGI. The V end was cut by 10 bases, the J end by 5 bases, with 17 bases between. This CDR3 spans 13 amino acids. As DNA, the CDR3 is TGTGCCACCACGCAAAGGGGTTCAACTGAAGCTTTCTTT. This translates into CATTQRGSTEAFF.

The table lists this clone with a few counts. The CDR3, as DNA: TGTGCCAGCAGCGGGGCAGGGGCGTCCGATACGCAGTATTTT. It codes for CASSGAGASDTQYF. The chain carries TRBV7-3 and TRBJ2-3, with TRBD1 as a possible D gene (6 bases). The CDR3 contains 14 residues. V was pared by 5 bases and J by 6 bases, with 15 bases between. Germline-derived CDR1 and CDR2 are SGHTA and FQGTGA.

This chain links TRBV2 with TRBJ1-1; the match to TRBD1 covers 9 bases. The CDR3 spans 13 residues. Unmatched junction bases numbered 1, after V lost 7 bases and J lost 1 base. Germline V lookup: CDR1 SNHLY, CDR2 FYNNEI. CDR3 in DNA: TGTGCCAGCAAGGGACAGGGGAACACTGAAGCTTTCTTT. Amino acid sequence: CASKGQGNTEAFF. Together with reference TRBV2 and TRBJ1-1, the CDR3 gives the full variable domain: EPEVTQTPSHQVTQMGQEVILRCVPISNHLYFYWYRQILGQKVEFLVSFYNNEISEKSEIFDDQFSVERPDGSNFTLKIRSTKLEDSAMYFCASKGQGNTEAFFGQGTRLTVV.

V usage is TRBV6-5 and J usage is TRBJ2-1; 8 bases line up with TRBD2. Trimming took 3 bases from V and 7 from J; bases not matched to a gene: 8. The CDR3 contains 15 residues. Germline assignment: CDR1 MNHEY and CDR2 SVGAGI. In DNA form, the CDR3 reads TGTGCCAGCAGTTATGTCGGGGGGGCAAGTAATGAGCAGTTCTTC. It yields the protein CASSYVGGASNEQFF.

The chain has TRBV5-1 and TRBJ1-2; 7 bases fit TRBD1. With 4 bases clipped from V and 4 bases from J, the junction kept 7 bases outside the gene matches. Germline CDR1 SGHRS, CDR2 YFSETQ. CDR3 length equals 14 residues. The CDR3 DNA is TGCGCCAGCAGCACCGGACAGGAAGGCTATGGCTACACCTTC. Its protein product is CASSTGQEGYGYTF.

V and J are TRBV5-1 and TRBJ2-5; D perhaps matches TRBD1 (6 bases). The CDR3 is made up of 15 amino acids. The V end lost 4 bases, the J end lost 0 bases, and 13 bases lay between the germline ends. From germline, CDR1 is SGHRS and CDR2 YFSETQ. For the CDR3, the DNA is TGCGCCAGCAGCAGCGACAGGTTCTACCAAGAGACCCAGTACTTC. Amino acids: CASSSDRFYQETQYF.